The following is a TCR beta chain sequence with its context. The antigen remains undetermined. This sample is drawn from a study of identical twins. The CDR3 runs to 15 residues. Trimming removed 4 bases from V and 2 bases from J; junction bases left unmatched: 6. Germline values: CDR1 MGHRA, CDR2 YSYEKL. Template switching added a universal primer site, and cDNA bore unique molecular identifiers. Each CDR3 protein gets one entry after TCRdb re-called the 5' RACE reads with MiXCR. The table shows approximately 530,000 distinct CDR3 sequences, with approximately 20% occurring only once. The study's findings and limits: The study found that models underestimated out-of-frame TCR alpha sharing in monozygotic twins. Weaker excess sharing between twins was seen in beta out-of-frame sequences. Abundant cord blood beta clonotypes carried fewer insertions; memory repertoires showed none.

The same data also went into a second study, on yellow fever vaccine responses in identical twins.

The sequence was collected from a woman younger than 35 in good health. Sequencing input: CD4+ T cells sorted from blood. This chain uses TRBV4-1 with TRBJ2-5; TRBD1 aligns across 8 bases. CDR3 sequence reads: CASSRLGTGQETQYF. DNA of the CDR3: TGCGCCAGCAGCCGACTCGGGACAGGACAAGAGACCCAGTACTTC.